This T cell receptor (beta chain) was retrieved from a study of blood T cell repertoires in COVID-19. Study-level background: The cDNA or gDNA used as material had been derived from T cells, B-cell-depleted T cells, or PBMCs.

Source study methods: Estimated nucleated cell counts came from reference gene primer amplification. Profiling relied on immunoSEQ multiplex PCR, and the TCRdb table lists in-frame clones only, not all of them. V, J and clone size are those of that table, while D and trimming were read from the DNA. The sample has under 250,000 clones, roughly nine tenths seen once. V gave up 6 bases and J gave up 2 bases; unmatched junction bases: 5. In germline, CDR1 is LNHDA, CDR2 SQIVND (reference sequence). There are 15 residues in the CDR3. This chain links TRBV19 with TRBJ1-5; 9 positions agree with TRBD1. The clonotype originates from a woman aged 18-30 years in a cohort exposed to, infected with or recovered from COVID-19 (not recorded which). The sample taken for sequencing was PBMCs or T cells enriched from blood (not recorded which). This chain's CDR3 is CASRPTGGGNQPQHF. The CDR3 DNA sequence: TGTGCCAGTAGACCAACAGGGGGCGGCAATCAGCCCCAGCATTTT.